The present entry profiles one T cell receptor beta chain with its context. Germline CDR1 and CDR2: MDHEN and SYDVKM. The V end lost 5 bases, the J end lost 0 bases, and 13 bases lay between the germline ends. The CDR3 runs to 16 residues. The method was immunoSEQ multiplex PCR; TCRdb's version includes in-frame clones alone and lacks a portion of them. The sample has approximately 280,000 clones, about 90% seen once. The sample belongs to a study of Ad26.COV2.S vaccination and SARS-CoV-2 variants. Study details: Ad26.COV2.S shots went into the muscle once or twice, 56 days apart.

Regarding treatment: approximately 18 received Ad26.COV2.S at low or high dose, single or two shots; five or six received placebo; per-sample allocation not given. Vaccine and placebo recipients were sampled on day 63 after the first injection. In Boston, an adult donor aged 18-55 years took part. This receptor was identified in a person between 18 and 65 years old who received the Ad26.COV2.S COVID-19 vaccine or a placebo. The J gene is TRBJ2-2, the V gene TRBV28; maybe TRBD2 (5 bases). The sequencing used peripheral blood, collected in a trial of Ad26.COV2.S vaccine versus placebo. CDR3 sequence (DNA): TGTGCCAGCAGTCCACCAACTAGGGCGAACACCGGGGAGCTGTTTTTT. Translated, it gives CASSPPTRANTGELFF.